This T cell receptor (beta chain) was identified during a study of T-cell reconstitution after alpha-beta-depleted transplantation in children. Study conclusions and caveats: In patients about two months after transplant, alpha-beta T cells reportedly arose from several hundred expanded graft clones. Recipient T cells and thymic progenitors that survived were the source of the high TCRbeta diversity seen at day 60 in some patients. Fresh T-cell production supplied most of the T-cell counts and diversity seen one year after transplant.

CDR1 MNHEY and CDR2 SVGAGI come from the germline V gene. CDR3 length equals 13 residues. V lost 2 bases to trimming and J lost 6 bases, with 10 bases between them. This sample's TCRbeta library carried unique molecular identifier barcodes. TCRdb reprocessed the PCR reads with MiXCR, giving one entry per CDR3 protein. Of about 980,000 distinct CDR3 sequences in the sample, around 30% were seen once. There are a few counts of this clonotype. The target antigen is unknown. Sequencing used PBMCs, mostly from graft donor cells, obtained 360 days after TCRalphabeta/CD19-depleted stem cell transplant. The chain has TRBV6-5 and TRBJ1-1; D is perhaps TRBD1 (5 bases). This receptor was taken from a boy in the first two years of life who had a stem cell transplant for SCID, so the T cells may come from the graft donor. The CDR3 coding sequence is TGTGCCAGCAGTTACCTTCAGGGATCTGAAGCTTTCTTT. The encoded protein is CASSYLQGSEAFF.